The sequence of this TCR beta chain was determined in a study of CD8+ T cells in alopecia areata. As the sequencing template, cDNA was produced by extracting RNA and reverse transcribing it. Profiling relied on immunoSEQ multiplex PCR, and the TCRdb table lists in-frame clones only, not all of them. Seen here are 170,000 or so clones, roughly 61% observed once, and the top ten hold about 12%. Germline V gene lookup returns CDR1 SEHNR and CDR2 FQNEAQ (reference sequence). This CDR3 has 11 residues. V lost 7 bases, J lost 13 bases, and 7 bases stayed unmatched. Treatment reported: oral pan-JAK inhibitor, 5-10 mg twice daily. This clone has a single count.

The source of this sequence is a human donor with alopecia areata. The sample in question was CD8+ T cells sorted from blood, obtained at week 24, from a patient treated with tofacitinib. The chain recombines TRBV7-9 with TRBJ2-1; 7 bases match TRBD1. CDR3 nucleotide sequence: TGTGCCAGCACAGACCGGGACAGCCAGTTCTTC. The encoded protein is CASTDRDSQFF.